The 5 T cell receptor beta chains listed next were all sequenced from one sample in a study of T cells in narcolepsy (dated by TCRdb to the late 2010s). Library generation was performed with the immunoSEQ multiplex PCR assay. The table was pulled from immuneACCESS by TCRdb, which kept in-frame rearrangements only. Such tables lose some clones; where checked, under half of the loss comes from unresolved V genes, and the rest has no known cause. This sample comprises approximately 26,000 clones, 81% of them detected only once. 1.1% of the sample is held by the ten biggest clonotypes. Material: memory (CD45RA-) CD4+ T cells from blood. The label giving this sample's cell subset or site can be read as: memory T cells sorted ex vivo from peripheral blood. The source of these receptors is a human donor in good health.

This sequence joins TRBV6-1 and TRBJ2-3, with D possibly matching TRBD2 (5 bases). V lost 2 bases and J 6 bases, leaving 12 bases between the germline ends. CDR1 is MNHNS, CDR2 SASEGT, per germline. The CDR3 spans 14 residues. The CDR3 spells CASSENSRRDTQYF. CDR3 sequence (DNA): TGTGCCAGCAGTGAAAACAGTCGGAGGGATACGCAGTATTTT.

The rearrangement links TRBV11-2 to TRBJ2-7; D is unresolved. CDR1 and CDR2 (germline): SGHAT, FQNNGV. Trimming took off 5 bases at V and 4 bases at J, with 18 bases between the two ends. The CDR3 is 15 residues long. The chain's CDR3 is CASSGATTEVYEQYF. The CDR3 region has the DNA TGTGCCAGCAGCGGTGCGACCACCGAGGTTTACGAGCAGTACTTC.

The V and J genes are TRBV23-1 and TRBJ1-6; 7 nucleotides line up with TRBD1. TRBV23-1 is recorded as an ORF, its role being uncertain. The CDR3 spans 18 residues. V gave up 0 bases and J gave up 8 bases; unmatched junction bases: 13. CDR3 protein: CASSQSWDREFYYSPLHF. The CDR3 coding sequence is TGCGCCAGCAGTCAATCGTGGGACAGAGAGTTCTACTATTCACCCCTCCACTTT.

The chain links TRBV5-1 to TRBJ2-7; possible D gene TRBD1, 5 bases. CDR1 and CDR2 from the germline V gene are SGHRS and YFSETQ. This CDR3 is 14 amino acids long. Trimming cost V 5 bases and J 0 bases, with 12 bases left between them. The CDR3 region has the DNA TGCGCCAGCAGTTTCCTGGACAACTCCTACGAGCAGTACTTC. Encoded protein: CASSFLDNSYEQYF.

This rearrangement joins TRBV7-2 to TRBJ1-2, with 7 bases lining up with TRBD1. CDR3 length: 13 amino acids. Per the germline V gene, CDR1 is SGHTA and CDR2 is FQGNSA. The V gene end was trimmed by 3 bases and the J gene end by 3 bases; junction bases not matched to a gene: 1. The CDR3 region is CASSLGQHYGYTF. The CDR3 region has the DNA TGTGCCAGCAGCTTGGGACAGCACTATGGCTACACCTTC.